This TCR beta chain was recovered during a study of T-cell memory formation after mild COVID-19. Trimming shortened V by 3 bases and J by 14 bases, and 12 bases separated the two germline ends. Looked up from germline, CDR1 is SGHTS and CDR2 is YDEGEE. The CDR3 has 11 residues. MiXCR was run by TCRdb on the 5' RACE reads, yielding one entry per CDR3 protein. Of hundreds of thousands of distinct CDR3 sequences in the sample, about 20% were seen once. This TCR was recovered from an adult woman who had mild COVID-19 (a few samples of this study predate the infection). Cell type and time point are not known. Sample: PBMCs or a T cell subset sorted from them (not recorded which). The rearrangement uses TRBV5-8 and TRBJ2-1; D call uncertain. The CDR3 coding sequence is TGTGCCAGCAGCTCCGTGAGAGAGAAGTTCTTC. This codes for CASSSVREKFF. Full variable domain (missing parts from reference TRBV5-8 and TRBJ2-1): EAGVTQSPTHLIKTRGQQATLRCSPISGHTSVYWYQQALGLGLQFLLWYDEGEERNRGNFPPRFSGRQFPNYSSELNVNALELEDSALYLCASSSVREKFFGPGTRLTVL.